This T cell receptor (beta chain) was sequenced in a study of PD-1 and CTLA-4 blockade in melanoma (dated by TCRdb to about 2021). The study in broad terms: In patients with melanoma, the researchers looked at the effects of CTLA-4 blockade versus PD-1 blockade on the CD8 T cell response that was melanoma-reactive.

The library was prepared using the immunoSEQ multiplex PCR assay. The source is immuneACCESS, and TCRdb retained only in-frame sequences with V and J called. Part of the clones is not carried over; for the studies checked, unresolved V genes explain less than half of this, and the remainder is unexplained. The table for this sample lists roughly 30,000 clones; 88% of them were counted only once. The ten largest make up roughly 6.1% of the sample. With respect to this clone: Its cognate antigen has yet to be identified. No much larger clonotype is one base removed from it; base qualities were not supplied.

This TCR was sampled from a human donor with melanoma. The specimen comprised CD8+ T cells from peripheral blood, sampled from a patient given anti-PD-1 treatment.

The CDR3: CARSLTGELDEQYF. The DNA is as follows: TGTGCCAGAAGCTTGACAGGGGAGCTCGACGAGCAGTACTTC. The V and J segments used are TRBV5-3 and TRBJ2-7; 7 nucleotides in the junction match TRBD1. TRBV5-3 qualifies as an ORF whose function is uncertain. After removal of 1 base from V and 5 bases from J, the junction retains 6 bases not matched to a gene. Measured from the cysteine to the phenylalanine, the CDR3 is 14 residues long. Here the CDR3 DNA is all that survives: 42 bases in frame from base 1.